This TCR beta chain was retrieved from a study of PD-1 blockade in classical Hodgkin lymphoma. This table comes from immunoSEQ multiplex PCR, and its TCRdb copy is limited to in-frame clones, with some not included. The table records 35,000 to 50,000 clones, approximately 72% of them present only once. Comment on this clone: Its antigen remains unknown.

Study results and caveats: Complete responders had baseline diversity similar to newly diagnosed patients. Possibly reflecting disease activity or prior therapy, repertoire differences have causes that remain undefined. Before treatment, TCR diversity in newly diagnosed patients was reportedly lower than in healthy donors. Exclusion covered patients beginning nivolumab under 1 year post-ASCT.

After autologous stem cell transplantation all patients relapsed, and prior brentuximab vedotin exposure differed between cohorts. The receptor's source is a human donor with classical Hodgkin lymphoma. The material was peripheral blood mononuclear cells (PBMCs), obtained before the second cycle of nivolumab.

CDR3 protein: CASSLDRGFEKLFF. CDR3 in DNA: TGTGCCAGCAGCTTAGACAGGGGGTTTGAAAAACTGTTTTTT. The genes are TRBV6-6 and TRBJ1-4, with 9 positions matching TRBD1. Germline CDR1 and CDR2: MNHNY and SVGAGI (reference sequence). Trimming took 6 bases from V and 7 from J; bases not matched to a gene: 6. The length of the CDR3 is 14 residues.